This T cell receptor (beta chain) is drawn from a study of Tregs in tolerant kidney transplant recipients. As regards this clone: Its antigen is unknown.

General study points: Biological reproducibility was not directly addressed in this study.

CDR1 is SGHNT and CDR2 is YYREEE in the germline V gene (reference sequence). Trimming removed 0 bases from V and 13 bases from J, with 11 bases in between. The CDR3 runs 13 residues. Measured with immunoSEQ multiplex PCR; TCRdb has only the in-frame clones, and not every one. The sample has under 50,000 clones, about 89% seen once. V and J are TRBV5-4 and TRBJ1-6; TRBD1 is a possible D gene (5 bases). This receptor was identified in a human donor in good health. The sequenced sample was Tregs from blood. DNA for the CDR3: TGTGCCAGCAGCTTGGCGGGGGGGAATCCCCTCCACTTT. It is translated as CASSLAGGNPLHF.